This paragraph covers one T cell receptor (beta chain) sequence. Its matching antigen is unknown. The germline V gene has CDR1 SGDLS and CDR2 YYNGEE. Trimming took 3 bases from V and 4 from J, leaving 10 bases between them. The CDR3 is 13 residues long. These data are taken from a study of T cell responses to AZD1222 COVID-19 vaccine. Notes on the study in general: Nearly half of the spike-specific TCRs reportedly recognize variant regions that carry no mutations. The span of vaccine-associated CD4 TCRs extended across spike, with dominance at 160-218 and 743-854. Recipients of two AZD1222 doses showed rising Spike-specific TCR breadth and depth. It should be noted that donors were predominantly white British and more often female, and clonal diversity was possibly underestimated.

Assay: immunoSEQ multiplex PCR; the TCRdb copy retains only in-frame clones and omits some. This sample carries about 120,000 clones, roughly nine tenths of them seen once, and the ten largest clones take over 3.5%. The rearrangement links TRBV9 to TRBJ1-1; D may be TRBD1 (5 bases). Sequencing was performed on peripheral blood, taken on day 0 of AZD1222 vaccination. The source is an adult in good health. CDR3 DNA sequence: TGTGCCAGCAGCGGCGGGGGGGGCACTGAAGCTTTCTTT. Translation gives CASSGGGGTEAFF.